Following are 17 T cell receptor beta chains from one sample sequenced in a study of chemoradiotherapy in HPV16-positive cancers. The data were produced by immunoSEQ multiplex PCR, yet TCRdb's version contains in-frame clones alone and is incomplete. The top ten hold around 1.7% of the sample, which has about 6,600 clones, roughly 90% seen once. Here the sequenced sample was blood, taken from a patient who underwent chemoradiotherapy. Source of these receptors: a human donor with HPV-associated anogenital cancer.

Only one count was recorded for this clone. This rearrangement joins TRBV7-6 to TRBJ2-7; TRBD1 might be the D (6 bases). Germline V gene data show CDR1 as SGHVS and CDR2 as FNYEAQ. The CDR3 consists of 14 residues. Trimming cost V 2 bases and J 0 bases, with 8 bases left between them. The chain's CDR3 is CASSLRDNSYEQYF. In DNA form, the CDR3 reads TGTGCCAGCAGCTTAAGGGACAACTCCTACGAGCAGTACTTC.

V and J are TRBV19 and TRBJ2-5; D may be TRBD1 (6 bases). V was pared by 3 bases and J by 5 bases, with 13 bases between. Germline CDR1 reads LNHDA; CDR2 reads SQIVND (reference sequence). This CDR3 region has 14 residues. CDR3 loop: CASSMGAAEETQYF. In DNA form, the CDR3 reads TGTGCCAGTAGTATGGGGGCAGCGGAGGAGACCCAGTACTTC.

This clone was observed a few times. V gene TRBV2 combines with J gene TRBJ2-4; 11 bases match TRBD2. CDR1 is SNHLY, CDR2 FYNNEI, per germline. The V and J ends lost 4 bases and 1 base, in that order; junction bases with no gene match: 9. The CDR3 length is 18 residues. This chain's CDR3 is CASSAPQLAGDAKNIQYF. The CDR3 DNA is TGTGCCAGCAGTGCGCCTCAACTAGCGGGGGACGCCAAAAACATTCAGTACTTC.

The chain couples TRBV27 to TRBJ1-6; no reliable D call. Trimming pared 4 bases from V and 10 bases from J, leaving 20 bases between. CDR1 MNHEY and CDR2 SMNVEV come from the germline V gene (reference sequence). The CDR3 consists of 16 residues. The CDR3 nucleotides are TGTGCCAGCAGTTCGAATGAGGTGGCAATCCGGTCACCCCTCCACTTT. This codes for CASSSNEVAIRSPLHF.

This rearrangement joins TRBV18 to TRBJ1-1; 9 bases align to TRBD1. J gave up 4 bases and V 3 bases, and 9 bases lay outside the gene matches. The V gene's germline CDR1 is KGHSH and CDR2 LQKENI. The CDR3 contains 16 residues. CDR3 nucleotides: TGTGCCAGCTCACCTTCGACAGGGGGAAAGGGCACTGAAGCTTTCTTT. It encodes CASSPSTGGKGTEAFF.

The V call is TRBV7-2, the J call TRBJ2-7; D is possibly TRBD2 (6 bases). Deletions cut 5 bases from V and 3 bases from J, with 17 bases between. Germline values: CDR1 SGHTA, CDR2 FQGNSA. The CDR3 contains 15 residues. The CDR3 region is CASSRNWSSDYEQYF. As DNA, the CDR3 is TGTGCCAGCAGCCGAAACTGGTCTAGCGACTACGAGCAGTACTTC.

V and J are TRBV5-6 and TRBJ2-7; D might be TRBD2 (5 bases). Looked up from germline, CDR1 is SGHDT and CDR2 is YYEEEE. The ends were cut back, 6 bases at V and 4 bases at J, with 14 bases in the middle. The CDR3 extends over 13 amino acids. CDR3 region: CASIGLDTYEQYF. In DNA form, the CDR3 reads TGTGCCAGCATCGGACTGGATACTTACGAGCAGTACTTC.

The chain combines TRBV2 with TRBJ1-1, with D unclear. Trimming stripped 4 bases from V and 10 bases from J, with 16 bases between. The CDR3 spans 13 residues. Germline V CDR1 and CDR2: SNHLY, FYNNEI. CDR3 protein: CASSVVVLPGAFF. CDR3 coding DNA: TGTGCCAGCAGTGTTGTGGTGCTGCCCGGAGCTTTCTTT. Looking up the rest from reference TRBV2 and TRBJ1-1 gives the full variable domain: EPEVTQTPSHQVTQMGQEVILRCVPISNHLYFYWYRQILGQKVEFLVSFYNNEISEKSEIFDDQFSVERPDGSNFTLKIRSTKLEDSAMYFCASSVVVLPGAFFGQGTRLTVV.

The chain combines TRBV2 with TRBJ2-1; TRBD2 aligns across 9 bases. The junction had 8 bases not matched to a gene; V was cut back by 3 bases and J by 14 bases. The length of the CDR3 is 13 residues. CDR1 and CDR2 (germline): SNHLY, FYNNEI. CDR3 DNA: TGTGCCAGCAGTGATCTAGCGGGGAGCCCTGAGTTCTTC. Amino acids: CASSDLAGSPEFF.

The chain carries TRBV27 and TRBJ1-1, with D maybe TRBD1 (6 bases). V lost 5 bases and J lost 4, with 23 bases in between. This CDR3 is built from 17 residues. Germline-derived CDR1 and CDR2 are MNHEY and SMNVEV (reference sequence). The CDR3 sequence is CASSQPDSGGALTEAFF. In DNA, the CDR3 is TGTGCCAGCAGTCAACCCGATTCGGGGGGGGCGCTCACTGAAGCTTTCTTT.

The chain employs TRBV2 and TRBJ2-7, with D possibly being TRBD2 (5 bases). This CDR3 has 11 residues. Trimming removed 3 bases at V and 6 bases at J, with 6 bases between. Looked up from germline, CDR1 is SNHLY and CDR2 is FYNNEI. CDR3 in amino acids: CASSEGSEQYF. DNA of the CDR3: TGTGCCAGCAGTGAGGGGAGCGAGCAGTACTTC.

This sequence joins TRBV4-3 and TRBJ2-1, with D possibly TRBD1 on 6 matching bases. Germline V gene data show CDR1 as LGHNA and CDR2 as YSLEER. The length of the CDR3 is 15 residues. V dropped 1 base and J dropped 3 bases, with 10 bases sitting between them. CDR3 amino acids: CASSQGQANYNEQFF. CDR3 in DNA: TGCGCCAGCAGCCAAGGACAGGCTAACTACAATGAGCAGTTCTTC.

The chain employs TRBV4-3 and TRBJ1-2; D call uncertain. The ends were cut back, 0 bases at V and 3 bases at J, with 8 bases in the middle. CDR1 LGHNA and CDR2 YSLEER come from the germline V gene. The CDR3 runs 14 residues. CDR3 sequence reads: CASSQEAWDYGYTF. The CDR3, as DNA: TGCGCCAGCAGCCAAGAGGCCTGGGACTATGGCTACACCTTC.

This clone is a singleton in its sample. V gene TRBV27 combines with J gene TRBJ2-5; 12 bases line up with TRBD2. The CDR3 sequence is 18 residues long. Unmatched junction bases numbered 10, after V lost 5 bases and J lost 0 bases. In germline, CDR1 is MNHEY, CDR2 SMNVEV (reference sequence). CDR3 loop: CASSPRRLAGGYQETQYF. DNA for the CDR3: TGTGCCAGCAGTCCCCGGCGGCTAGCGGGGGGGTACCAAGAGACCCAGTACTTC.

The chain carries TRBV5-1 and TRBJ1-3; TRBD1 might be the D (6 bases). The CDR3 loop spans 15 amino acids. The germline V gene has CDR1 SGHRS and CDR2 YFSETQ. The ends were cut back, 5 bases at V and 9 bases at J, with 21 bases in the middle. DNA of the CDR3: TGCGCCAGCAGTTCCCAGGGGCGCGCGGAATCCACCATATATTTT. Translation: CASSSQGRAESTIYF. Full variable domain (rest looked up from reference TRBV5-1 and TRBJ1-3): KAGVTQTPRYLIKTRGQQVTLSCSPISGHRSVSWYQQTPGQGLQFLFEYFSETQRNKGNFPGRFSGRQFSNSRSEMNVSTLELGDSALYLCASSSQGRAESTIYFGEGSWLTVV.

This chain links TRBV28 with TRBJ2-5; TRBD1 might be the D (5 bases). The CDR3 length is 14 residues. Germline CDR1 and CDR2: MDHEN and SYDVKM. Trimming pared 5 bases from V and 1 base from J, leaving 11 bases between. CDR3 in DNA: TGTGCCAGCAGTCCCCATAGGGGCCAAGAGACCCAGTACTTC. Its protein product is CASSPHRGQETQYF.

The genes are TRBV7-9 and TRBJ1-2; D remains ambiguous. Germline V lookup: CDR1 SEHNR, CDR2 FQNEAQ (reference sequence). CDR3 size: 13 residues. The V end lost 1 base, the J end lost 1 base, and 4 bases lay between the germline ends. The CDR3 here is CASSLGVNYGYTF. Here the CDR3 DNA reads TGTGCCAGCAGCTTAGGGGTTAACTATGGCTACACCTTC.